These 24 T cell receptor beta chains were all obtained from the same sample, sequenced in a study of blood T cell repertoires in COVID-19. The method was immunoSEQ multiplex PCR; TCRdb's version includes in-frame clones alone and lacks a portion of them. The sample has more than 100,000 clones, about nine tenths seen once. The sequenced material came from peripheral blood. The receptors were gathered from a woman in her 70s with acute or convalescent COVID-19.

The rearrangement links TRBV9 to TRBJ2-1, with D maybe TRBD2 (5 bases). The germline V gene has CDR1 SGDLS and CDR2 YYNGEE. Trimming left V 4 bases short and J 5 bases short, with 22 bases between. This CDR3 has 17 residues. CDR3 bases: TGTGCCAGCAGCCCTAGGCCGGGGTCAAATGTTGACAATGAGCAGTTCTTC. Its translation is CASSPRPGSNVDNEQFF.

This chain uses TRBV6-1 with TRBJ1-1; 8 bases fit TRBD1. The CDR3 covers 13 residues. Per the germline V gene, CDR1 is MNHNS and CDR2 is SASEGT. With V trimmed by 7 bases and J by 3 bases, 4 bases remained unmatched. In DNA form, the CDR3 reads TGTGCCAGCAACCAGGGGGCTTACACTGAAGCTTTCTTT. Translation gives CASNQGAYTEAFF.

This chain links TRBV6-5 with TRBJ1-3; 8 bases map to TRBD1. The CDR3 loop spans 14 amino acids. The germline gives CDR1 MNHEY, CDR2 SVGAGI. The V gene end was trimmed by 4 bases and the J gene end by 4 bases; junction bases not matched to a gene: 3. As DNA, the CDR3 is TGTGCCAGCAGTTCGGACAGGGTCGGAAACACCATATATTTT. Its translation: CASSSDRVGNTIYF.

The rearrangement uses TRBV7-2 and TRBJ2-5; 7 positions agree with TRBD2. The CDR3 spans 14 residues. Germline V CDR1 and CDR2: SGHTA, FQGNSA. Trimming took 5 bases from V and 1 from J; bases not matched to a gene: 4. The chain's CDR3 is CASSQRTSQETQYF. The CDR3 nucleotides are TGTGCCAGCAGCCAAAGGACTAGCCAAGAGACCCAGTACTTC. Supplemented by reference TRBV7-2 and TRBJ2-5, the full variable domain reads GAGVSQSPSNKVTEKGKDVELRCDPISGHTALYWYRQSLGQGLEFLIYFQGNSAPDKSGLPSDRFSAERTGGSVSTLTIQRTQQEDSAVYLCASSQRTSQETQYFGPGTRLLVL.

The CDR3 region has the DNA TGCGCCAGCAGCCCCTCGCCTATCTCTAGCACAGATACGCAGTATTTT. It translates to CASSPSPISSTDTQYF. The chain combines TRBV5-1 with TRBJ2-3; D gene uncertain. Deletions cut 4 bases from V and 0 bases from J, with 15 bases between. This CDR3 region has 16 residues. The germline gives CDR1 SGHRS, CDR2 YFSETQ.

The V gene is TRBV6-1, the J gene TRBJ1-2; D is unresolved. With 2 bases removed from V and 4 bases from J, the gap between germline ends came to 14 bases. From germline, CDR1 is MNHNS and CDR2 SASEGT. The CDR3 has 15 residues. CDR3 nucleotide sequence: TGTGCCAGCAGTGAAAACCGCGGATCTTTCTATGGCTACACCTTC. The encoded protein is CASSENRGSFYGYTF.

This sequence joins TRBV10-1 and TRBJ2-3; 8 positions agree with TRBD2. Germline-derived CDR1 and CDR2 are WNHNN and SYGVQD (reference sequence). V dropped 6 bases and J dropped 6; count of bases not matched to a gene: 8. CDR3 length equals 14 residues. The CDR3 sequence: CASSSGGATDTQYF. The CDR3 DNA sequence: TGCGCCAGCAGCTCCGGGGGGGCAACTGATACGCAGTATTTT.

The chain is built from TRBV18 and TRBJ1-4; D call uncertain. Trimming pared 2 bases from V and 2 bases from J, leaving 6 bases between. CDR3 size: 14 residues. The germline V gene has CDR1 KGHSH and CDR2 LQKENI. The CDR3 DNA is TGTGCCAGCTCACCAGGGAGTACTAATGAAAAACTGTTTTTT. Translating gives CASSPGSTNEKLFF.

The rearrangement joins TRBV9 to TRBJ1-2, with a possible D match to TRBD1 (6 bases). This CDR3 is built from 16 residues. Trimming removed 3 bases from V and 6 bases from J, with 21 bases in between. Germline values: CDR1 SGDLS, CDR2 YYNGEE. This CDR3 reads CASSATPGPRGNGYTF. The CDR3 nucleotides read TGTGCCAGCAGCGCGACCCCAGGCCCCAGGGGAAATGGCTACACCTTC.

The rearrangement links TRBV14 to TRBJ1-1; a weak D match, TRBD1 (6 bases). V lost 4 bases and J lost 5, with 11 bases in between. This CDR3 is 13 amino acids long. The V gene's germline CDR1 is SGHDN and CDR2 FVKESK. CDR3 sequence: CASSPDRRTEAFF. Here the CDR3 DNA reads TGTGCCAGCAGCCCCGACAGGCGGACTGAAGCTTTCTTT.

V usage is TRBV6-5 and J usage is TRBJ1-2; 8 positions match TRBD1. V lost 6 bases and J lost 1; bases outside the gene matches: 7. Germline CDR1 and CDR2: MNHEY and SVGAGI. This CDR3 comprises 15 residues. In DNA, the CDR3 is TGTGCCAGCAGAGTATACAGGGGGGGTAACTATGGCTACACCTTC. Translation gives CASRVYRGGNYGYTF.

This chain joins TRBV5-6 and TRBJ2-7; possibly TRBD1 for D (6 bases). CDR3 length equals 15 residues. The V and J ends lost 0 bases and 9 bases respectively, with 19 bases between them. The germline V gene has CDR1 SGHDT and CDR2 YYEEEE. The CDR3 DNA reads TGTGCCAGCAGCTTGGGGATGGGGACACCACAAGGGCAGTACTTC. Its translation is CASSLGMGTPQGQYF.

This rearrangement joins TRBV6-5 to TRBJ2-7; 8 positions agree with TRBD1. The germline CDR1 and CDR2 sequences are MNHEY and SVGAGI. The CDR3 runs 14 residues. V dropped 4 bases and J dropped 3; count of bases not matched to a gene: 5. CDR3 DNA sequence: TGTGCCAGCAGTTTCGGGACAGGCAGCTACGAGCAGTACTTC. Protein: CASSFGTGSYEQYF.

This chain links TRBV7-2 with TRBJ2-7, with a possible D match to TRBD2 (6 bases). The CDR3 has 14 residues. Trimming left V 8 bases short and J 2 bases short, with 16 bases between. Germline values: CDR1 SGHTA, CDR2 FQGNSA. The CDR3: CASASGGIAYEQYF. CDR3 nucleotide sequence: TGTGCCAGCGCCTCCGGAGGGATAGCCTACGAGCAGTACTTC.

The V and J genes are TRBV18 and TRBJ1-5; a weak D match, TRBD1 (5 bases). This CDR3 comprises 15 residues. CDR1 and CDR2 (germline): KGHSH, LQKENI. The V and J ends lost 3 bases and 0 bases respectively, with 9 bases between them. The CDR3 region has the DNA TGTGCCAGCTCACCTGACAGTAATAGCAATCAGCCCCAGCATTTT. It translates to CASSPDSNSNQPQHF.

The chain uses TRBV18 and TRBJ1-5; the D gene is possibly TRBD1 (5 bases). Trimming pared 3 bases from V and 7 bases from J, leaving 13 bases between. The CDR3 totals 14 residues. Germline V CDR1 and CDR2: KGHSH, LQKENI. The CDR3 spells CASSPGAGGQPQHF. DNA of the CDR3: TGTGCCAGCTCACCCGGGGCGGGAGGGCAGCCCCAGCATTTT.

This clone has only a few counts. A junction end diverges from the germline sequence, so it may reflect a read error. The chain uses TRBV28 and TRBJ1-1; TRBD1 matches 7 bases. The germline CDR1 and CDR2 sequences are MDHEN and SYDVKM. There are 14 residues in the CDR3. The CDR3 bases are TGTGCCACCAGTCCTACAGGGGTGAACACTGAAGCTTTCTTT. As protein: CATSPTGVNTEAFF.

The V call is TRBV12-3 or TRBV12-4, the J call TRBJ1-1; D gene uncertain. V was pared by 7 bases and J by 0 bases, with 9 bases between. This CDR3 comprises 13 residues. The CDR3 sequence is CASTSVMNTEAFF. CDR3 nucleotides: TGTGCCAGCACCTCGGTGATGAACACTGAAGCTTTCTTT.

About this clone itself: A junction end diverges from the germline sequence, so it may reflect a read error. The chain links TRBV6-6 to TRBJ2-7; 8 bases are shared with TRBD1. This CDR3 is 14 amino acids long. The germline CDR1 and CDR2 sequences are MNHNY and SVGAGI (reference sequence). The CDR3 is CASSSGQGSSEQYF. The DNA for the CDR3 is TGTGCCAGCAGTTCCGGACAGGGCTCCTCCGAGCAGTACTTC.

This clone was seen just once. V is TRBV28 and J is TRBJ2-3; 8 bases agree with TRBD1. Germline values: CDR1 MDHEN, CDR2 SYDVKM. Trimming removed 2 bases from V and 4 bases from J; junction bases left unmatched: 5. The CDR3 has 15 residues. This CDR3 is CASSLGYRGADTQYF. CDR3 coding DNA: TGTGCCAGCAGTTTAGGGTACAGGGGGGCAGATACGCAGTATTTT.

V usage is TRBV5-1 and J usage is TRBJ1-5, with no clear D. The V end was cut by 0 bases, the J end by 3 bases, with 13 bases between. The V gene's germline CDR1 is SGHRS and CDR2 YFSETQ. CDR3 length: 16 residues. The CDR3 nucleotides are TGCGCCAGCAGCTTGGATGGGAGGCAGGTCAATCAGCCCCAGCATTTT. This sequence encodes CASSLDGRQVNQPQHF.

This chain connects TRBV12-3 or TRBV12-4 to TRBJ1-2; TRBD1 might be the D (5 bases). The CDR3 has 12 amino acids. Trimming removed 6 bases from V and 7 bases from J, with 12 bases in between. The CDR3 here is CASSPQGLGYTF. The CDR3 DNA reads TGTGCCAGCAGCCCCCAGGGACTTGGCTACACCTTC.

CDR3 nucleotides: TGTGCCAGCAGAGCAACCGGGACAGATGGAAACACCATATATTTT. Protein product: CASRATGTDGNTIYF. The chain couples TRBV3-1 (or the pseudogene TRBV3-2) to TRBJ1-3, with 7 bases aligning to TRBD1. V lost 6 bases and J lost 3; bases outside the gene matches: 8. The CDR3 contains 15 residues. Germline-derived CDR1 and CDR2 are LGHDT and YNNKEL (reference sequence).

The CDR3 spells CASSLTFGQTYEQYF. CDR3 nucleotide sequence: TGCGCCAGCAGCTTAACCTTCGGACAGACGTACGAGCAGTACTTC. The chain is built from TRBV5-1 and TRBJ2-7, with a weak D call TRBD1 (6 bases). This CDR3 comprises 15 residues. Trimming pared 2 bases from V and 4 bases from J, leaving 16 bases between. The germline V gene has CDR1 SGHRS and CDR2 YFSETQ.